Below, 17 T cell receptor beta chains from the same sample are listed, as sequenced in a study of cytomegalovirus exposure and HLA in healthy donors. TCRdb's copy holds only in-frame clones and misses some; the assay was immunoSEQ multiplex PCR. This sample has about 56,000 clones, with 90% to 96% found just once. The sequencing input was PBMCs. These receptors all come from a woman under 30 in good health and CMV-seronegative.

This rearrangement joins TRBV19 to TRBJ2-3, with 13 bases matching TRBD2. Germline loops: CDR1 LNHDA, CDR2 SQIVND (reference sequence). V dropped 4 bases and J dropped 7; count of bases not matched to a gene: 8. There are 16 residues in the CDR3. Written as DNA, the CDR3 is TGTGCCAGTAGTAGACTAGCGGGAGGCCGCGCCAATACGCAGTATTTT. The encoded protein is CASSRLAGGRANTQYF.

The chain joins TRBV5-8 to TRBJ2-7; 9 bases line up with TRBD1. The V gene end was trimmed by 6 bases and the J gene end by 3 bases; junction bases not matched to a gene: 7. Germline assignment: CDR1 SGHTS and CDR2 YDEGEE. The CDR3 is 14 residues long. The CDR3 coding sequence is TGTGCCAGCAACCCACAGGGGGCGGACTACGAGCAGTACTTC. Residues: CASNPQGADYEQYF.

The chain employs TRBV5-6 and TRBJ2-5, with 7 bases that match TRBD2. Germline V gene sequence: CDR1 SGHDT, CDR2 YYEEEE. CDR3 size: 14 residues. The ends lost 2 bases at V and 7 bases at J; junction bases unmatched: 8. The CDR3 nucleotides read TGTGCCAGCAGCTTTGGGGGAGGGCAGGTGACCCAGTACTTC. Its protein product is CASSFGGGQVTQYF.

A remark on this clone: At one of its ends the junction is not consistent with the germline gene, which may arise from a read error. Other DNA sequences in this sample translate to the same CDR3. The J gene is TRBJ1-2, the V gene TRBV30; D is unresolved. The CDR3 is 13 amino acids. Germline V gives CDR1 GTSNPN, CDR2 SVGIG (reference sequence). In DNA, the CDR3 is TGTGCCTGGAGCTCTGGGGAGAACTATGGCTATACCTTC. The encoded protein is CAWSSGENYGYTF.

The V call is TRBV15, the J call TRBJ1-5; unclear D gene. Germline CDR1 is LNHNV and CDR2 is YYDKDF (reference sequence). The CDR3 covers 14 residues. V gave up 7 bases and J gave up 0 bases, with 10 bases separating them. The CDR3 is CATTPVSSNQPQHF. CDR3 nucleotides: TGTGCCACCACCCCTGTGTCTAGCAATCAGCCCCAGCATTTT. The variable domain in full, completed from reference TRBV15 and TRBJ1-5, reads DAMVIQNPRYQVTQFGKPVTLSCSQTLNHNVMYWYQQKSSQAPKLLFHYYDKDFNNEADTPDNFQSRRPNTSFCFLDIRSPGLGDTAMYLCATTPVSSNQPQHFGDGTRLSIL.

This chain uses TRBV2 with TRBJ2-1; 8 bases map to TRBD2. Germline V CDR1 and CDR2: SNHLY, FYNNEI. The CDR3 length is 15 residues. The V and J ends lost 6 bases and 8 bases, in that order; junction bases with no gene match: 12. The CDR3 DNA reads TGTGCCAGCAGGGAACGAGCGGGAGCGGGGGATGAGCAGTTCTTC. Translation gives CASRERAGAGDEQFF.

This chain uses TRBV18 with TRBJ2-5; 7 positions agree with TRBD2. Trimming cost V 4 bases and J 5 bases; bases outside gene matches: 10. The CDR3 covers 15 residues. Germline V CDR1 and CDR2: KGHSH, LQKENI. CDR3 residues: CASSLFQTSWETQYF. As DNA, the CDR3 is TGTGCCAGCTCACTGTTCCAGACTAGCTGGGAGACCCAGTACTTC.

CDR3 in amino acids: CASSLRRVNTEAFF. The CDR3 DNA reads TGTGCCAGCAGCTTAAGGAGGGTGAACACTGAAGCTTTCTTT. The V call is TRBV7-3, the J call TRBJ1-1; D not certain. CDR3 length equals 14 residues. Trimming took off 1 base at V and 0 bases at J, with 6 bases between the two ends. The germline CDR1 and CDR2 sequences are SGHTA and FQGTGA.

The CDR3 DNA follows: TGTGCCAGCAGCTTAGCGCTAGGGAGGGAGACCCAGTACTTC. Its protein is CASSLALGRETQYF. The J gene is TRBJ2-5, the V gene TRBV7-2; perhaps TRBD2 as D (6 bases). Trimming took off 0 bases at V and 5 bases at J, with 10 bases between the two ends. Germline lookup yields CDR1 SGHTA and CDR2 FQGNSA. The CDR3 sequence is 14 residues long.

The rearrangement links TRBV5-6 to TRBJ2-1; TRBD2 matches at 9 bases. Germline V gene lookup returns CDR1 SGHDT and CDR2 YYEEEE. The CDR3 is 15 residues long. With 5 bases clipped from V and 6 bases from J, the junction kept 9 bases outside the gene matches. The CDR3, as DNA: TGTGCCAGCAGGCCGTCGCCTAGCGGGGCCAATGAGCAGTTCTTC. Amino acids: CASRPSPSGANEQFF.

The rearrangement joins TRBV5-1 to TRBJ2-5, with TRBD2 matching over 9 bases. In germline, CDR1 is SGHRS, CDR2 YFSETQ. Unmatched junction bases numbered 3, after V lost 4 bases and J lost 5 bases. The CDR3 has 13 amino acids. In nucleotides, the CDR3 is TGCGCCAGCAGCGCGGGGGGGGAGGAGACCCAGTACTTC. This encodes CASSAGGEETQYF. The full variable domain, its missing parts supplied by reference TRBV5-1 and TRBJ2-5, is KAGVTQTPRYLIKTRGQQVTLSCSPISGHRSVSWYQQTPGQGLQFLFEYFSETQRNKGNFPGRFSGRQFSNSRSEMNVSTLELGDSALYLCASSAGGEETQYFGPGTRLLVL.

The chain carries TRBV30 and TRBJ1-3; D not resolved. CDR3 length: 11 amino acids. Germline CDR1 is GTSNPN and CDR2 is SVGIG (reference sequence). V was pared by 8 bases and J by 1 base, with 6 bases between. The CDR3 DNA follows: TGTGCCGGGCAATCTGGAAACACCATATATTTT. It codes for CAGQSGNTIYF.

CDR3 nucleotide sequence: TGTGCCAGTAGTATAGAGGGGGCATGGGGCAATCAGCCCCAGCATTTT. Its translation: CASSIEGAWGNQPQHF. The gene calls are TRBV19 and TRBJ1-5, with D perhaps matching TRBD1 (6 bases). Germline CDR1 is LNHDA and CDR2 is SQIVND (reference sequence). V was trimmed by 0 bases and J by 2 bases, leaving 11 bases between them. The CDR3 extends over 16 amino acids.

The chain uses TRBV5-1 and TRBJ1-4, with 7 bases lining up with TRBD1. CDR1 is SGHRS, CDR2 YFSETQ, per germline. V lost 5 bases, J lost 6 bases, and 7 bases stayed unmatched. The CDR3 has 14 amino acids. For the CDR3, the DNA is TGCGCCAGCAGATCGACAGGGTTTGATGAAAAACTGTTTTTT. Translation gives CASRSTGFDEKLFF.

The V and J genes are TRBV7-8 and TRBJ1-5; D may be TRBD1 (6 bases). Per the germline V gene, CDR1 is SGHVS and CDR2 is FQNEAQ. This CDR3 region has 14 residues. V lost 5 bases and J 3 bases, leaving 11 bases between the germline ends. This CDR3 reads CASSPGGTNQPQHF. DNA for the CDR3: TGTGCCAGCAGCCCGGGGGGCACCAATCAGCCCCAGCATTTT.

The chain has TRBV4-1 and TRBJ2-7; D might be TRBD2 (7 bases). The CDR3 runs 15 residues. Germline loops: CDR1 MGHRA, CDR2 YSYEKL. The V gene lost 4 bases and the J gene lost 0 bases, with 13 bases spanning the gap. The CDR3: CASSPLAGASYEQYF. The CDR3 DNA follows: TGCGCCAGCAGCCCCCTGGCGGGGGCCTCCTACGAGCAGTACTTC.

This rearrangement joins TRBV6-1 to TRBJ2-2; possible D gene TRBD2, 6 bases. Germline-derived CDR1 and CDR2 are MNHNS and SASEGT. The V and J ends lost 7 bases and 3 bases respectively, with 12 bases between them. This CDR3 is 14 amino acids long. In DNA, the CDR3 is TGTGCCAGCACGTACGGGGGTGACACCGGGGAGCTGTTTTTT. Protein product: CASTYGGDTGELFF.